This T cell receptor (beta chain) is from a study of T cells in Graves' hyperthyroidism and ophthalmopathy. Notes on the study in general: Patients with ophthalmopathy were separated from those with stable hyperthyroidism by a 13 V-J model. Ophthalmopathy was model-predicted a median around 6.1 months pre-onset. Most expanded thyroid clonotypes above 0.001 also appeared in blood.

The TCR beta CDR3 regions underwent amplification using RNA transcripts as the source. Initially, a first-round RT-PCR of the TCR CDR3 employed the HTBI primer set. A single record per CDR3 protein comes from TCRdb applying MiXCR to the multiplex PCR reads. The profile covers hundreds of thousands of distinct CDR3 sequences, with about 14% appearing a single time and 12% taken by the ten largest. The CDR3 has 12 residues. Germline V lookup: CDR1 DFQATT, CDR2 SNEGSKA (reference sequence). V lost 6 bases and J lost 6; bases outside the gene matches: 5. This clonotype came up a few times. The target antigen is unknown.

The sequencing sample was made of blood. The source of this sequence is a woman in her 50s with Graves' ophthalmopathy. The V gene is TRBV20-1, the J gene TRBJ2-4; 7 positions agree with TRBD2. The chain's CDR3 is CSAAASGNIQYF. The CDR3 nucleotides read TGCAGTGCGGCCGCTAGCGGAAACATTCAGTACTTC.